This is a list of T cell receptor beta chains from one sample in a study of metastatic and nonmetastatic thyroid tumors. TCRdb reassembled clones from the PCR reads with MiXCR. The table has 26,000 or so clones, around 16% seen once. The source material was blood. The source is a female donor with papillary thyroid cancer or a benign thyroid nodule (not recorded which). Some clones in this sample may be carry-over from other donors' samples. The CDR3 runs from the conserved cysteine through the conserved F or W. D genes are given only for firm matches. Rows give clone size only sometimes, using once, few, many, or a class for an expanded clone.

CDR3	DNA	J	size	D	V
CASPDRFVGKTQYF	TGTGCCAGCCCTGACAGGTTTGTCGGGAAGACCCAGTACTTC	TRBJ2-5	many	-	TRBV2
CASSLVQSYEQYF	TGTGCCAGCAGCTTAGTCCAATCCTACGAGCAGTACTTC	TRBJ2-7	many	-	TRBV11-2
CASNLDYPSAGELFF	TGTGCCAGCAACTTGGACTATCCTTCCGCCGGGGAGCTGTTTTTT	TRBJ2-2	many	-	TRBV12-3/TRBV12-4
CASSFESMADTQYF	TGTGCCAGCAGTTTCGAATCTATGGCAGATACGCAGTATTTT	TRBJ2-3	many	-	TRBV27
CASSLPTGSSWANVLTF	TGTGCCAGCAGTTTACCAACAGGGTCCTCTTGGGCCAACGTCCTGACTTTC	TRBJ2-6	few	-	TRBV28
CSAKTDREVEQYF	TGCAGTGCGAAGACCGACAGGGAGGTCGAGCAGTACTTC	TRBJ2-7	medium-sized	-	TRBV20-1
CSASPGAGQPQHF	TGCAGTGCTAGTCCAGGGGCGGGGCAGCCCCAGCATTTT	TRBJ1-5	many	-	TRBV20-1
CASLRSTSYNEQFF	TGTGCCTCCCTGCGGAGCACATCCTACAATGAGCAGTTCTTC	TRBJ2-1	many	-	TRBV30
CASSPRDRGNEQYF	TGTGCCAGCAGCCCCCGGGACAGGGGGAACGAGCAGTACTTC	TRBJ2-7	many	TRBD1	TRBV5-4
CASRLAVFYNEQFF	TGTGCCAGCAGATTAGCGGTATTCTACAATGAGCAGTTCTTC	TRBJ2-1	few	-	TRBV6-5
CASGTGETEAFF	TGTGCCAGCGGGACAGGGGAGACTGAAGCTTTCTTT	TRBJ1-1	many	TRBD1	TRBV19
CASSNRGETQYF	TGCGCCAGCAGCAACAGGGGTGAGACCCAGTACTTC	TRBJ2-5	many	TRBD1	TRBV5-1
CASSLRGGDEQYF	TGTGCCAGCAGTTTACGAGGTGGGGACGAGCAGTACTTC	TRBJ2-7	few	-	TRBV28
CAGQEPNYGYTF	TGTGCCGGCCAGGAACCTAACTATGGCTACACCTTC	TRBJ1-2	medium-sized	-	TRBV6-1
CASSATARTGGFSPLHF	TGTGCCAGCAGTGCAACAGCAAGGACAGGGGGCTTTTCACCCCTCCACTTT	TRBJ1-6	-	TRBD1	TRBV6-1
CASSSTSYSYEQYF	TGCGCCAGCAGCTCCACCTCCTACTCCTACGAGCAGTACTTC	TRBJ2-7	-	-	TRBV5-1
CSQWAAGGRGVNEQFF	TGCAGCCAGTGGGCGGCTGGCGGGAGAGGGGTGAATGAGCAGTTCTTC	TRBJ2-1	-	TRBD2	TRBV20-1
CATSRTPGGYQETQYF	TGTGCCACCAGCAGAACCCCCGGCGGTTACCAAGAGACCCAGTACTTC	TRBJ2-5	many	-	TRBV15
CASSYYTGGEKETQCF	TGTGCCAGCAGTTATTATACAGGGGGCGAAAAAGAGACCCAGTGCTTC	TRBJ2-5	-	TRBD1	TRBV27
CASSPRKELFF	TGTGCCAGCAGCCCGAGAAAGGAGCTGTTTTTT	TRBJ2-2	many	-	TRBV7-6
CSAGGGLTKNIQYF	TGCAGTGCGGGTGGGGGTCTTACCAAAAACATTCAGTACTTC	TRBJ2-4	once	-	TRBV20-1
CASSRTGDNEQFF	TGTGCCAGCAGTCGGACGGGAGATAATGAGCAGTTCTTC	TRBJ2-1	many	-	TRBV5-5
CASSVDREVYGYTF	TGTGCCAGCAGCGTCGACAGGGAGGTTTATGGCTACACCTTC	TRBJ1-2	-	TRBD1	TRBV7-2
CASSKLGLGPIEAFF	TGTGCCAGCAGTAAACTTGGGCTAGGGCCAATTGAAGCTTTCTTT	TRBJ1-1	many	-	TRBV28